This T cell receptor (beta chain) was obtained from a study of T-cell reconstitution after alpha-beta-depleted transplantation in children. General study results and limits: In some patients, recipient T cells and intrathymic progenitors surviving conditioning explained high day-60 diversity. Several hundred expanded graft clones reportedly gave rise to the alpha-beta T cells present about two months after transplant.

A library of TCRbeta sequences, prepared with unique molecular identifiers, was generated. MiXCR, run by TCRdb on the PCR reads, gives a single entry per CDR3 protein. The table has about 58,000 distinct CDR3 sequences, 44% seen once. This clonotype occurred a few times. Antigen: not known. Material: PBMCs, mostly from graft donor cells, obtained 360 days after TCRalphabeta/CD19-depleted stem cell transplant. The receptor's source is a male patient younger than 18 who had a stem cell transplant for acute lymphoblastic leukemia, so the T cells may come from the graft donor.

CDR3 nucleotides: TGTGCCAGCAGTTTATCCTCCCGGGGGATCCAAGCTTTCTTT. This codes for CASSLSSRGIQAFF. The rearrangement links TRBV27 to TRBJ1-1, with D tentatively TRBD1 (5 bases). The CDR3 length is 14 residues. The germline gives CDR1 MNHEY, CDR2 SMNVEV (reference sequence). Trimming shortened V by 0 bases and J by 9 bases, and 14 bases separated the two germline ends.